Listed below are T cell receptor beta chains from one sample, sequenced in a study of CD8+ T cells in alopecia areata. Sequencing used immunoSEQ multiplex PCR; TCRdb keeps in-frame clones, though not all of them. The sample lists about 210,000 clones, under 70% occurring once. The starting material was CD4+ T cells sorted from blood, obtained at week 4, from a patient treated with tofacitinib. Receptor source: a human donor with alopecia areata. Both conserved end residues are trimmed from each CDR3.

V	J	CDR3
TRBV2	TRBJ1-5	ASSENWAGGMGQPQH
TRBV7-8	TRBJ2-2	ASSESSGGAVTGELF
TRBV6-5	TRBJ2-4	ASSLPGQGADIQY
TRBV4-3	TRBJ2-7	AGQLYRAGSRNEQY
TRBV30	TRBJ2-3	AWIAGGTDTQY
TRBV9	TRBJ2-3	ASSSGLAGGRDTQY
TRBV5-1	TRBJ2-5	ASSLLGTGQETQY
TRBV7-2	TRBJ2-3	ASSFGGDTQY
TRBV2	TRBJ1-5	ASSMGGSGNQPQH
TRBV29-1	TRBJ1-2	SVFEGGKTKNYGYT
TRBV27	TRBJ1-2	ASSLSTPQSVPPYGYT
TRBV6-5	TRBJ1-2	ASSPYPGSNYGYT
TRBV19	TRBJ1-2	ASSPGQGYGYT
TRBV25-1	TRBJ2-7	ASSPWGTYEQY
TRBV7-9	TRBJ2-5	ASSLGRGVQETQY
TRBV30	TRBJ1-5	AWSVVGFNQPQH
TRBV9	TRBJ2-2	ASSTSGAGELF
TRBV5-4	TRBJ1-6	ASSSSGTAYNSPLH
TRBV11-2	TRBJ2-7	ASSWSVGDEQY
TRBV7-2	TRBJ2-7	ASSSQGAGYEQY
TRBV7-6	TRBJ1-4	ASSLSSSGTATEKLF
TRBV7-9	TRBJ1-4	ASSQGLINEKLF
TRBV5-1	TRBJ2-5	ASSKGQTEETQY
TRBV9	TRBJ2-3	ASSGTLDTQY
TRBV27	TRBJ2-4	ASSLLSENIQY
TRBV5-1	TRBJ2-3	ASSPGLEGDTQY
TRBV6-6	TRBJ2-5	ASSYRGGVGETQY
TRBV7-2	TRBJ1-2	ASSPTMGAGYT
TRBV7-9	TRBJ1-2	ASTHTGAGSYGYT
TRBV7-2	TRBJ1-2	ASSFGDIRYGYT
TRBV10-3	TRBJ2-1	AISESHNGGHEQF
TRBV30	TRBJ1-3	AWSNWASSGNTIY